A selection of T cell receptor beta chains follows, all from one sample in a study of blood T cell repertoires in COVID-19. Clones were read by immunoSEQ multiplex PCR, and TCRdb kept only the in-frame ones, dropping some. In the table there are 130,000 to 150,000 clones, about 85% of which are singletons. The sequencing sample was made of peripheral blood. These receptors all come from a human donor in a cohort sampled during active COVID-19. CDR3s include the opening cysteine and the closing phenylalanine or tryptophan. D genes are given only for firm matches. Size is omitted from some rows. Given values are once, few, many or a class for expanded clones.

cdr3_nt: TGTGCCAGCAGGAATCCGGGACAGGGGGGCTACACCTTC
cdr3_aa: CASRNPGQGGYTF
d_call: TRBD1
j_call: TRBJ1-2
v_call: TRBV6-5
clone_size: few

cdr3_nt: TGTGCCAGCAGTAGCTTAGGGGGCCACGGGACTGAGCAGTTCTTC
cdr3_aa: CASSSLGGHGTEQFF
d_call: TRBD1
j_call: TRBJ2-1
v_call: TRBV6-2/TRBV6-3
clone_size: -

cdr3_nt: TGTGCCAGCAGCCTTCCGGGACAGGGCAATTCACCCCTCCACTTT
cdr3_aa: CASSLPGQGNSPLHF
d_call: TRBD1
j_call: TRBJ1-6
v_call: TRBV7-2
clone_size: -

cdr3_nt: TGTGCCAGCAGCCCATCTGGGACAGGGTACCCCGGGGAGCTGTTTTTT
cdr3_aa: CASSPSGTGYPGELFF
d_call: TRBD1
j_call: TRBJ2-2
v_call: TRBV7-6
clone_size: -

cdr3_nt: TGCGCCAGCAGCTTGGTCGGGGAAGGGAGCTATGGCTACACCTTC
cdr3_aa: CASSLVGEGSYGYTF
d_call: -
j_call: TRBJ1-2
v_call: TRBV5-1
clone_size: once

cdr3_nt: TGTGCCAGCAGTTTAAGGGGAGGGGGGTTCAATCAGCCCCAGCATTTT
cdr3_aa: CASSLRGGGFNQPQHF
d_call: -
j_call: TRBJ1-5
v_call: TRBV27
clone_size: -

cdr3_nt: TGTGCCAGCACCCGGACTGACTCTGGAAACACCATATATTTT
cdr3_aa: CASTRTDSGNTIYF
d_call: -
j_call: TRBJ1-3
v_call: TRBV4-2
clone_size: -

cdr3_nt: TGTGCCAGCAGTTATTCGGGACAGGGTAATTCACCCCTCCACTTT
cdr3_aa: CASSYSGQGNSPLHF
d_call: TRBD1
j_call: TRBJ1-6
v_call: TRBV6-6
clone_size: -

cdr3_nt: TGTGCCAGCAGCCAAGAATCATTTAACACTGAAGCTTTCTTT
cdr3_aa: CASSQESFNTEAFF
d_call: -
j_call: TRBJ1-1
v_call: TRBV3-1/TRBV3-2
clone_size: -

cdr3_nt: TGTGCCATCAGCACGACAGGGACCTCCAACTATGGCTACACCTTC
cdr3_aa: CAISTTGTSNYGYTF
d_call: TRBD1
j_call: TRBJ1-2
v_call: TRBV10-3
clone_size: -

cdr3_nt: TGTGCCAGCAGCGTCGGGGTTTCGGCTAATGAAAAACTGTTTTTT
cdr3_aa: CASSVGVSANEKLFF
d_call: -
j_call: TRBJ1-4
v_call: TRBV9
clone_size: -

cdr3_nt: TGTGCCAGCAGTCCGACTGGGACAGGGAGACACGAGCAGTACTTC
cdr3_aa: CASSPTGTGRHEQYF
d_call: TRBD1
j_call: TRBJ2-7
v_call: TRBV7-6
clone_size: -

cdr3_nt: TGTGCCAGCAGTGACCTAGGGACTTTCTCTGGAAACACCATATATTTT
cdr3_aa: CASSDLGTFSGNTIYF
d_call: -
j_call: TRBJ1-3
v_call: TRBV25-1
clone_size: few

cdr3_nt: TGTGCCAGCAGCCACTGGAGGGACCCAGGAGGTACGGGGGCCAACGTCCTGACTTTC
cdr3_aa: CASSHWRDPGGTGANVLTF
d_call: -
j_call: TRBJ2-6
v_call: TRBV7-9
clone_size: -

cdr3_nt: TGTGCCAGCAGCTTAAGGGGGATCAACGAGCAGTACTTC
cdr3_aa: CASSLRGINEQYF
d_call: -
j_call: TRBJ2-7
v_call: TRBV7-2
clone_size: -